The rows below give T cell receptor beta chains drawn from one sample of a study of immune heterogeneity within non-small cell lung tumors. TCRdb reprocessed the multiplex PCR reads via MiXCR and lists one record per CDR3 protein. Among about 3,200 distinct CDR3 sequences listed, 20% to 25% were seen once. The sequenced sample consisted of lung tumor tissue. Source of these receptors: a man aged 60 to 75 with non-small cell lung cancer. The CDR3 runs from the conserved cysteine through the conserved F or W. A D gene is named only where the DNA matches it firmly. Clone size is stated in some rows and not others, as once, few, many or a class when expanded.

CASSSSGSGSYNEQFF	TGCGCCAGCAGCTCTAGCGGGAGTGGCTCCTACAATGAGCAGTTCTTC	medium-sized	TRBD2	TRBV4-1	TRBJ2-1
CASSGGFTGTDTQYF	TGTGCCAGCAGTGGAGGGTTTACGGGCACAGATACGCAGTATTTT	medium-sized	-	TRBV12-3/TRBV12-4	TRBJ2-3
CASSQVAGGPYNEQFF	TGTGCCAGCAGTCAAGTAGCGGGAGGGCCATATAATGAGCAGTTCTTC	medium-sized	TRBD2	TRBV6-1	TRBJ2-1
CASSPTQGGTGNTIYF	TGCGCCAGCAGCCCGACACAGGGCGGGACGGGAAACACCATATATTTT	medium-sized	-	TRBV5-1	TRBJ1-3
CASSPGQKVQFF	TGCGCCAGCAGCCCCGGACAGAAAGTGCAGTTCTTC	medium-sized	-	TRBV5-1	TRBJ2-1
CASSLPPGRRGRNEQFF	TGTGCCAGCTCACTCCCCCCGGGGCGGAGGGGACGAAATGAGCAGTTCTTC	many	-	TRBV18	TRBJ2-1
CASSLEAGPTGELFF	TGCGCCAGCAGCTTGGAGGCAGGGCCCACCGGGGAGCTGTTTTTT	many	-	TRBV5-1	TRBJ2-2
CASSWGDRNIQYF	TGCGCCAGCAGCTGGGGTGATAGAAACATTCAGTACTTC	-	-	TRBV5-1	TRBJ2-4
CASSFGGAGIEQYF	TGTGCCAGCAGCTTTGGGGGAGCAGGTATCGAGCAGTACTTC	medium-sized	-	TRBV7-2	TRBJ2-7
CASRGTGGNEQFF	TGTGCCAGCAGGGGGACAGGAGGCAATGAGCAGTTCTTC	medium-sized	TRBD1	TRBV12-3/TRBV12-4	TRBJ2-1
CASSQPGKGEEKLFF	TGTGCCAGCAGTCAACCAGGGAAAGGGGAAGAAAAACTGTTTTTT	medium-sized	-	TRBV6-1	TRBJ1-4
CASSGSSGANVLTF	TGTGCCAGCAGCGGGAGCTCTGGGGCCAACGTCCTGACTTTC	medium-sized	-	TRBV7-9	TRBJ2-6
CSAVPGSGTADTQYF	TGCAGTGCCGTACCTGGTAGCGGGACCGCAGATACGCAGTATTTT	medium-sized	TRBD2	TRBV20-1	TRBJ2-3
CAISESISGELFF	TGTGCCATCAGTGAGTCGATCAGCGGGGAGCTGTTTTTT	hyperexpanded	-	TRBV10-3	TRBJ2-2
CASSYLRGLNHGYTF	TGTGCCAGCAGCTACCTTCGGGGACTCAACCATGGCTACACCTTC	-	-	TRBV27	TRBJ1-2
CASSEDRLRGDTQYF	TGTGCCAGCAGCGAGGACCGACTTCGGGGAGATACGCAGTATTTT	medium-sized	-	TRBV9	TRBJ2-3
CASSARLAGGPYNEQFF	TGTGCCAGCAGCGCCCGACTAGCGGGAGGTCCTTACAATGAGCAGTTCTTC	medium-sized	TRBD2	TRBV9	TRBJ2-1
CASREGGEAGEAFF	TGTGCCAGCAGAGAGGGAGGGGAGGCGGGTGAAGCTTTCTTT	medium-sized	-	TRBV11-2	TRBJ1-1
CSARVYEQYF	TGCAGTGCTAGAGTCTACGAGCAGTACTTC	large	-	TRBV20-1	TRBJ2-7
CASSVGFRSGSCLSYEQYF	TGTGCCAGCAGCGTAGGTTTTAGAAGCGGGAGTTGTTTATCCTACGAGCAGTACTTC	few	TRBD2	TRBV9	TRBJ2-7
CASSLIVDGKAFF	TGTGCCAGCAGCTTAATTGTCGACGGGAAAGCTTTCTTT	medium-sized	-	TRBV7-3	TRBJ1-1
CASSANRAYEQYF	TGTGCCAGCAGCGCCAACAGGGCCTACGAGCAGTACTTC	medium-sized	-	TRBV5-6	TRBJ2-7
CASSPGSGINTGELFF	TGCGCCAGCAGCCCGGGGAGCGGGATTAACACCGGGGAGCTGTTTTTT	medium-sized	TRBD2	TRBV5-1	TRBJ2-2
CASSYRGLVGNEQFF	TGTGCCAGCAGTTACAGGGGACTAGTGGGCAATGAGCAGTTCTTC	medium-sized	TRBD2	TRBV6-5	TRBJ2-1
CASSLGGTGELFF	TGTGCCAGCAGTTTAGGGGGCACCGGGGAGCTGTTTTTT	medium-sized	-	TRBV28	TRBJ2-2
CASSLGGQFLF	TGTGCCAGCAGCTTGGGTGGGCAGTTCCTATTT	few	-	TRBV5-8	TRBJ2-3
CASSIDRPFHSSYNSPLHF	TGTGCCAGTAGTATAGATCGACCGTTCCACAGCTCCTATAATTCACCCCTCCACTTT	medium-sized	-	TRBV19	TRBJ1-6
CASNKAANTGELFF	TGTGCCAGCAATAAGGCCGCCAACACCGGGGAGCTGTTTTTT	medium-sized	-	TRBV2	TRBJ2-2
CASSLGGGVNQPQHF	TGTGCCAGCAGCTTAGGCGGGGGGGTCAATCAGCCCCAGCATTTT	medium-sized	-	TRBV11-2	TRBJ1-5
CASSILQGTVGELFF	TGTGCCAGTAGTATTCTCCAGGGGACGGTCGGGGAGCTGTTTTTT	medium-sized	-	TRBV19	TRBJ2-2
CASSLGRGSYEQYF	TGTGCCAGCAGCTTAGGCAGGGGCTCCTACGAGCAGTACTTC	medium-sized	-	TRBV11-2	TRBJ2-7
CVSSPQNTGELFF	TGTGTCAGCTCACCACAGAACACCGGGGAGCTGTTTTTT	-	-	TRBV18	TRBJ2-2
CASSLVGWGNTGELFF	TGTGCCAGCAGCTTAGTTGGGTGGGGCAACACCGGGGAGCTGTTTTTT	-	-	TRBV7-8	TRBJ2-2
CSARDPSSALATYNEQFF	TGCAGTGCTAGAGATCCAAGTTCTGCGCTAGCGACCTACAATGAGCAGTTCTTC	medium-sized	-	TRBV20-1	TRBJ2-1
CASSLPSGETYEQYF	TGTGCCAGCAGCTTACCTAGCGGGGAAACCTACGAGCAGTACTTC	medium-sized	TRBD2	TRBV7-9	TRBJ2-7
CSLQGLTYEQYF	TGCAGCCTACAGGGACTAACCTACGAGCAGTACTTC	medium-sized	-	TRBV20-1	TRBJ2-7
CASSSLSVFGGSGNEQFF	TGTGCCAGCAGTTCTTTATCTGTCTTTGGGGGTTCAGGCAATGAGCAGTTCTTC	medium-sized	-	TRBV27	TRBJ2-1
CATRLAGATDTQYF	TGTGCCACGAGACTAGCTGGGGCCACAGATACGCAGTATTTT	medium-sized	TRBD2	TRBV15	TRBJ2-3
CASSPNSGRAWVETQYF	TGTGCCAGCAGCCCCAATAGCGGGAGGGCCTGGGTAGAGACCCAGTACTTC	medium-sized	TRBD2	TRBV9	TRBJ2-5
CASSLSGGETQYF	TGTGCCAGCAGTTTATCCGGGGGAGAGACCCAGTACTTC	medium-sized	-	TRBV27	TRBJ2-5
CASSLAGTSGGGETQYF	TGTGCCAGCAGCTTAGCCGGGACTAGCGGGGGGGGAGAGACCCAGTACTTC	medium-sized	TRBD2	TRBV11-2	TRBJ2-5
CSVEDGTYEQYF	TGCAGCGTTGAAGACGGGACCTACGAGCAGTACTTC	medium-sized	-	TRBV29-1	TRBJ2-7
CASSDSGGVNEQFF	TGTGCCAGCAGTGATTCAGGGGGCGTGAATGAGCAGTTCTTC	medium-sized	TRBD1	TRBV2	TRBJ2-1
CASRTGTGYSGANVLTF	TGTGCCAGCAGGACCGGGACAGGGTACTCTGGGGCCAACGTCCTGACTTTC	few	TRBD1	TRBV12-3/TRBV12-4	TRBJ2-6
CASRGGIGAPGELFF	TGCGCCAGCAGGGGAGGGATAGGAGCTCCTGGGGAGCTGTTTTTT	-	TRBD2	TRBV5-1	TRBJ2-2